The rows below give T cell receptor beta chains drawn from one sample of a study of cytomegalovirus exposure and HLA in healthy donors. Only in-frame clones appear in the TCRdb table, and some are missing; sequencing was by immunoSEQ multiplex PCR. This sample has about 150,000 clones; just under 80% occur once, and the top ten carry roughly 3%. Input material: PBMCs. The receptors shown here come from a woman in her 50s in good health and CMV-seropositive. Each CDR3 is given with its conserved first and last residue.

CASSPRGPGEKLFF,TRBJ1-4,TRBV6-5
CASSIRVGQGQPQHF,TRBJ1-5,TRBV19
CASSLSLNNEQFF,TRBJ2-1,TRBV11-1
CASSALQGGYDGYTF,TRBJ1-2,TRBV19
CASRDRGGHGYTF,TRBJ1-2,TRBV30
CASTEGAVRETQYF,TRBJ2-5,TRBV6-1
CASSVNQGGFGYTF,TRBJ1-2,TRBV9
CASGDRVDTQYF,TRBJ2-3,TRBV28
CASSYGQSFYGYTF,TRBJ1-2,TRBV6-5
CASSRAGVSSYEQYF,TRBJ2-7,TRBV5-8
CASSPSVNTEAFF,TRBJ1-1,TRBV18
CATSRDEGNTIYF,TRBJ1-3,TRBV15
CASSSGLAGARETQYF,TRBJ2-5,TRBV13
CASSQDPPGNEQYF,TRBJ2-7,TRBV7-9
CASSEADMFEAFF,TRBJ1-1,TRBV2
CASSLSGVNSPLHF,TRBJ1-6,TRBV5-6
CASSVGLAGGRTDTQYF,TRBJ2-3,TRBV9
CASSQLVGGYSYNEQFF,TRBJ2-1,TRBV16
CASSLDRGSTGTQYF,TRBJ2-3,TRBV7-2
CASSSGTSDNEQFF,TRBJ2-1,TRBV11-3
CASSSAGTVLHEQYF,TRBJ2-7,TRBV7-2
CASGGREDTEAFF,TRBJ1-1,TRBV10-3
CASRSLQGSRSYEQYF,TRBJ2-7,TRBV7-2
CASKVPTGGNQPQHF,TRBJ1-5,TRBV28
CASSLVPGLAGGQDNEQFF,TRBJ2-1,TRBV5-1
CASSLEHGYEQYF,TRBJ2-7,TRBV7-3
CASSAWGGGEETQYF,TRBJ2-5,TRBV2
CAWSSSGAGGNTEAFF,TRBJ1-1,TRBV30
CASSPIGLINEKLFF,TRBJ1-4,TRBV5-6
CASSTGLAGGGEQFF,TRBJ2-1,TRBV9
CASSGRGVSPLHF,TRBJ1-6,TRBV25-1
CASSQTWTGANEQFF,TRBJ2-1,TRBV4-1
CASSLNGRREQFF,TRBJ2-1,TRBV7-3
CASGTRRTVTGELFF,TRBJ2-2,TRBV2
CASSLAVGTGARSTF,TRBJ1-2,TRBV7-9
CASSLDSDRGKSKNSQYF,TRBJ2-4,TRBV11-3
CASSETTGRGYGYTF,TRBJ1-2,TRBV2
CASSVLAGGSYEQYF,TRBJ2-7,TRBV28
CASRAISYEQYF,TRBJ2-7,TRBV6-1
CASSLATGSLGNGKLFF,TRBJ1-4,TRBV7-8
CASSSPGQSGNTIYF,TRBJ1-3,TRBV5-4
CASSLEQGESPLHF,TRBJ1-6,TRBV6-4
CAISEASGVDEQFF,TRBJ2-1,TRBV10-3
CASSEGTSGSPGANGLTF,TRBJ2-6,TRBV9
CASSQGYGPGGSSYNEQFF,TRBJ2-1,TRBV4-3